The 24 T cell receptor beta chains in this list originate from one sample, sequenced in a study of CD4 T cells in relation to SARS-CoV-2 and coronaviruses (dated by TCRdb to the early 2020s). CD4+ T cells from unexposed donors were collected before the COVID-19 pandemic (2011-2018). After 10 to 11 days of culture, CD4+ T cells were isolated with the EasySep CD4+ T cell isolation kit. Receptor libraries were prepared by the immunoSEQ multiplex PCR assay. The table was pulled from immuneACCESS by TCRdb, which kept in-frame rearrangements only. Such tables lose some clones; where checked, under half of the loss comes from unresolved V genes, and the rest has no known cause. The sample yields around 15,000 clones; roughly three quarters were counted once. The top ten hold roughly a tenth of the sample. These receptors have no known antigen. What was sequenced was CD4+ T cells from PBMCs, cultured in vitro. Source of these receptors: a human donor in good health.

Here the CDR3 DNA reads TGCGCCAGCAGCTCGGCGGGACTAGCGCTCTACAATGAGCAGTTCTTC. Translating it yields CASSSAGLALYNEQFF. V and J are TRBV5-1 and TRBJ2-1; 10 bases match TRBD2. Trimming removed 3 bases from V and 3 bases from J; junction bases left unmatched: 6. Germline V gene lookup returns CDR1 SGHRS and CDR2 YFSETQ. This CDR3 spans 16 amino acids.

The chain combines TRBV5-1 with TRBJ2-2; D is unresolved. CDR3 length: 16 residues. With 5 bases removed from V and 2 bases from J, the gap between germline ends came to 16 bases. Per the germline V gene, CDR1 is SGHRS and CDR2 is YFSETQ. As DNA, the CDR3 is TGCGCCAGCAGGCCATCCCGATTTTCAAACACCGGGGAGCTGTTTTTT. As protein: CASRPSRFSNTGELFF.

The V and J genes are TRBV7-9 and TRBJ2-1; D is ambiguous. Per the germline V gene, CDR1 is SEHNR and CDR2 is FQNEAQ (reference sequence). This CDR3 comprises 14 residues. Trimming shortened V by 8 bases and J by 2 bases, and 13 bases separated the two germline ends. DNA for the CDR3: TGTGCCAGCGAAGAGCGCACCACCTACAATGAGCAGTTCTTC. It encodes CASEERTTYNEQFF.

V usage is TRBV5-1 and J usage is TRBJ2-7; possible D gene TRBD1, 6 bases. The CDR3 runs to 16 residues. Trimming pared 4 bases from V and 0 bases from J, leaving 17 bases between. Germline V gene data show CDR1 as SGHRS and CDR2 as YFSETQ. Here the CDR3 reads CASSPRTAQSSYEQYF. The CDR3 DNA reads as TGCGCCAGCAGCCCCAGGACAGCTCAGTCCTCCTACGAGCAGTACTTC.

The chain has TRBV10-3 and TRBJ2-1; D possibly corresponds to TRBD1 (6 bases). CDR1 ENHRY and CDR2 SYGVKD come from the germline V gene. V lost 0 bases, J lost 9 bases, and 15 bases lay in between. The CDR3 length is 15 residues. The CDR3 nucleotides are TGTGCCATCAGTGAGTCGACATTACGAGGGGGTGAGCAGTTCTTC. Residues: CAISESTLRGGEQFF.

This clone was picked up one time. This chain links TRBV12-3 or TRBV12-4 with TRBJ1-5; D call uncertain. The CDR3 contains 13 residues. V was cut by 1 base and J by 4 bases, with 5 bases left in between. CDR3 loop: CASSLGANQPQHF. The CDR3 coding sequence is TGTGCCAGCAGTTTAGGGGCTAATCAGCCCCAGCATTTT.

Only a few counts were recorded for this clone. The V call is TRBV4-3, the J call TRBJ2-2, with unresolved D. The ends were cut back, 0 bases at V and 4 bases at J, with 9 bases in the middle. This CDR3 comprises 15 residues. The germline V gene has CDR1 LGHNA and CDR2 YSLEER. The CDR3 nucleotides are TGCGCCAGCAGCCAAGAACCAGCTAGCACCGGGGAGCTGTTTTTT. Encoded protein: CASSQEPASTGELFF.

The V gene is TRBV19, the J gene TRBJ2-7, with no clear D. Germline lookup yields CDR1 LNHDA and CDR2 SQIVND (reference sequence). The CDR3 consists of 14 residues. Between the trimmed V and J ends, which lost 5 bases and 2 bases, there was a span of 13 bases. The CDR3 DNA sequence: TGTGCCAGTAGTCCCGATTATAACCCCTACGAGCAGTACTTC. This codes for CASSPDYNPYEQYF.

The CDR3 here is CASRPGRIIETQYF. DNA of the CDR3: TGTGCCAGCAGACCGGGACGGATTATAGAGACCCAGTACTTC. This sequence joins TRBV5-4 and TRBJ2-5; D possibly uses TRBD1 or TRBD2 (5 bases each). The V gene lost 5 bases and the J gene lost 4 bases, with 15 bases spanning the gap. The CDR3 totals 14 residues. CDR1 SGHNT and CDR2 YYREEE come from the germline V gene (reference sequence). Together with reference TRBV5-4 and TRBJ2-5, the CDR3 gives the full variable domain: ETGVTQSPTHLIKTRGQQVTLRCSSQSGHNTVSWYQQALGQGPQFIFQYYREEENGRGNFPPRFSGLQFPNYSSELNVNALELDDSALYLCASRPGRIIETQYFGPGTRLLVL.

V usage is TRBV4-3 and J usage is TRBJ2-7, with 9 bases lining up with TRBD1. The CDR3 is made up of 15 amino acids. J was trimmed by 5 bases and V by 5 bases; bases with no gene match: 10. In germline, CDR1 is LGHNA, CDR2 YSLEER. DNA for the CDR3: TGCGCCAGCAGCAGGGTCGGGACAGGGAGTCACGAGCAGTACTTC. Residues: CASSRVGTGSHEQYF.

This clone has just one count. The chain joins TRBV6-5 to TRBJ2-5, with D perhaps matching TRBD2 (6 bases). This CDR3 has 15 residues. CDR1 MNHEY and CDR2 SVGAGI come from the germline V gene. Trimming stripped 5 bases from V and 2 bases from J, with 15 bases between. CDR3 coding DNA: TGTGCCAGCAGTATCCTGGGGGGACCTCAAGAGACCCAGTACTTC. This encodes CASSILGGPQETQYF.

This clone was observed a single time. The rearrangement joins TRBV5-5 to TRBJ2-7; D unclear. Between the trimmed V and J ends, which lost 4 bases and 1 base, there was a span of 12 bases. The germline CDR1 and CDR2 sequences are SGHKS and YYEKEE (reference sequence). CDR3 length equals 14 residues. The CDR3 bases are TGTGCCAGCAGCCCTTCGACGAATTCCTACGAGCAGTACTTC. This encodes CASSPSTNSYEQYF.

The gene calls are TRBV4-1 and TRBJ2-7; 7 bases align to TRBD1. The J segment lost 3 bases and the V segment lost 1 base, leaving 6 bases of the junction unmatched. CDR1 and CDR2 (germline): MGHRA, YSYEKL. The CDR3 spans 15 residues. The CDR3 DNA reads as TGCGCCAGCAGCCAAGCGACAGGGTTTAACTACGAGCAGTACTTC. It codes for CASSQATGFNYEQYF.

The chain links TRBV9 to TRBJ1-1, with TRBD1 matching over 11 bases. Unmatched junction bases numbered 7, after V lost 4 bases and J lost 5 bases. The germline V gene encodes CDR1 SGDLS and CDR2 YYNGEE. The CDR3 loop spans 15 amino acids. Here the CDR3 reads CASSTDRGLETEAFF. DNA of the CDR3: TGTGCCAGCAGCACGGACAGGGGGCTAGAAACTGAAGCTTTCTTT.

The rearrangement joins TRBV27 to TRBJ2-7; possibly TRBD2 for D (6 bases). V was clipped by 2 bases and J by 6 bases, with 14 bases between them. This CDR3 is built from 14 residues. CDR1 and CDR2 from the germline V gene are MNHEY and SMNVEV (reference sequence). Here the CDR3 DNA reads TGTGCCAGCAGTTTACACGCCGCGGGGTCCGAGCAGTACTTC. This translates into CASSLHAAGSEQYF.

The chain links TRBV10-3 to TRBJ1-2; D not certain. CDR1 is ENHRY, CDR2 SYGVKD, per germline. The CDR3 length is 15 residues. V lost 4 bases to trimming and J lost 0 bases, with 12 bases between them. CDR3 amino acids: CAISAQTPPNYGYTF. CDR3 nucleotides: TGTGCCATCAGTGCTCAGACTCCACCTAACTATGGCTACACCTTC.

J is TRBJ2-1 and V is TRBV3-1 (or the pseudogene TRBV3-2); D call uncertain. CDR3 length: 14 amino acids. The V end lost 1 base, the J end lost 8 bases, and 12 bases lay between the germline ends. The germline V gene encodes CDR1 LGHDT and CDR2 YNNKEL (reference sequence). CDR3: CASSQGRNWDEQFF. CDR3 DNA: TGTGCCAGCAGCCAAGGCCGTAATTGGGATGAGCAGTTCTTC.

The V gene is TRBV5-1, the J gene TRBJ1-1; TRBD1 aligns across 7 bases. With 5 bases clipped from V and 2 bases from J, the junction kept 12 bases outside the gene matches. The length of the CDR3 is 16 residues. CDR1 is SGHRS and CDR2 is YFSETQ in the germline V gene. The CDR3 DNA reads as TGCGCCAGCAGGGACGGAAGGACAGGACGTAACACTGAAGCTTTCTTT. Translation: CASRDGRTGRNTEAFF.

The chain uses TRBV5-1 and TRBJ2-2, with D tentatively TRBD1 or TRBD2 (5 bases each). The CDR3 runs 14 residues. Germline V gene data show CDR1 as SGHRS and CDR2 as YFSETQ. Trimming stripped 4 bases from V and 3 bases from J, with 10 bases between. This chain's CDR3 is CASSLTGHTGELFF. For the CDR3, the DNA is TGCGCCAGCAGCCTAACGGGACACACCGGGGAGCTGTTTTTT.

The CDR3 coding sequence is TGTGCCAGCAGTCCGCCACAGGGGCGGGGGACTGAAGCTTTCTTT. Amino acid sequence: CASSPPQGRGTEAFF. The chain couples TRBV27 to TRBJ1-1; 7 bases match TRBD1. Germline V CDR1 and CDR2: MNHEY, SMNVEV (reference sequence). Trimming at V came to 5 bases and at J to 5 bases, leaving 11 bases not matched to a gene. This CDR3 is 15 amino acids long.

This chain connects TRBV2 to TRBJ1-5, with no clear D. There are 12 residues in the CDR3. V lost 6 bases to trimming and J lost 1 base, with 4 bases between them. Germline lookup yields CDR1 SNHLY and CDR2 FYNNEI. The CDR3 coding sequence is TGTGCCAGCAGGGACAGCAATCAGCCCCAGCATTTT. The encoded protein is CASRDSNQPQHF. Supplemented by reference TRBV2 and TRBJ1-5, the full variable domain reads EPEVTQTPSHQVTQMGQEVILRCVPISNHLYFYWYRQILGQKVEFLVSFYNNEISEKSEIFDDQFSVERPDGSNFTLKIRSTKLEDSAMYFCASRDSNQPQHFGDGTRLSIL.

The V gene is TRBV5-5, the J gene TRBJ1-6; a weak D match, TRBD1 (6 bases). Trimming cost V 1 base and J 5 bases, with 16 bases left between them. CDR1 and CDR2 from the germline V gene are SGHKS and YYEKEE (reference sequence). The CDR3 has 17 residues. CDR3: CASSLIGGLSDNSPLHF. As DNA, the CDR3 is TGTGCCAGCAGCTTGATTGGGGGCCTATCCGATAATTCACCCCTCCACTTT.

This chain links TRBV6-5 with TRBJ1-5, with TRBD1 matching over 7 bases. The trim removed 9 bases at V and 6 bases at J, leaving 5 bases unmatched. Germline CDR1 MNHEY, CDR2 SVGAGI. The CDR3 runs to 12 residues. CDR3 in amino acids: CARTGAGQPQHF. The CDR3 DNA reads as TGTGCCAGAACAGGGGCAGGTCAGCCCCAGCATTTT.

The rearrangement uses TRBV19 and TRBJ2-5; 7 bases line up with TRBD1. V lost 7 bases and J lost 0; bases outside the gene matches: 5. From germline, CDR1 is LNHDA and CDR2 SQIVND (reference sequence). This CDR3 is built from 14 residues. In DNA, the CDR3 is TGTGCCAGTACCTTGGACAGGAACCAAGAGACCCAGTACTTC. It specifies CASTLDRNQETQYF.